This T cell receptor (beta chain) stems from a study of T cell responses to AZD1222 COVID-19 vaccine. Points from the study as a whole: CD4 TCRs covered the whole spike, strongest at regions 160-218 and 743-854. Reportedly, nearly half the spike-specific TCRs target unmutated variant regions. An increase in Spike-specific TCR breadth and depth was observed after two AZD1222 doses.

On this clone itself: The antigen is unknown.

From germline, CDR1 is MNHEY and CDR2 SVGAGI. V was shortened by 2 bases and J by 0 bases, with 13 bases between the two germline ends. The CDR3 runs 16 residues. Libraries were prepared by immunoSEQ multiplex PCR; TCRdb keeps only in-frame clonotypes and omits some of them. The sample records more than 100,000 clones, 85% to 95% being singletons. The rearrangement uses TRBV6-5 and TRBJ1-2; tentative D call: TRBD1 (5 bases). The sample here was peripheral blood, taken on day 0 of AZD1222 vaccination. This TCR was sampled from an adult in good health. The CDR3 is CASSYGGAGTNYGYTF. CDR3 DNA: TGTGCCAGCAGTTACGGAGGGGCCGGAACTAACTATGGCTACACCTTC.